The next 14 T cell receptor beta chains were all read from a single sample in a study of OX40 agonist ivuxolimab in advanced cancers. The table came from immunoSEQ multiplex PCR; TCRdb's copy has only in-frame clones and leaves some out. The sample contains 60,000 to 75,000 clones, around 80% of which appear only once. Material: CD4+ or CD8+ T cells sorted from blood, obtained in a trial of the OX40 agonist ivuxolimab. Source of these receptors: an adult with an advanced solid tumor such as melanoma, head and neck, liver or kidney cancer.

The chain joins TRBV5-4 to TRBJ1-1, with 12 bases identical to TRBD1. CDR1 is SGHNT and CDR2 is YYREEE in the germline V gene (reference sequence). CDR3 length: 15 residues. V was pared by 7 bases and J by 10 bases, with 14 bases of the junction left unmatched. The CDR3 protein is CASWGQGAKLSGAFF. The CDR3 bases are TGTGCCAGCTGGGGACAGGGGGCTAAATTGTCGGGAGCTTTCTTT.

This CDR3 is CAWASDRALRYF. CDR3 coding DNA: TGTGCCTGGGCCTCCGACCGGGCTCTTAGGTATTTT. The V and J genes are TRBV30 and TRBJ2-3; D ambiguous. This CDR3 region has 12 residues. The germline V and J ends were trimmed by 5 bases and 14 bases, with 20 bases remaining between them. Germline V gene sequence: CDR1 GTSNPN, CDR2 SVGIG (reference sequence).

The chain links TRBV19 to TRBJ2-5; the match to TRBD2 covers 8 bases. The CDR3 covers 14 residues. V gave up 4 bases and J gave up 5 bases; unmatched junction bases: 6. The germline gives CDR1 LNHDA, CDR2 SQIVND (reference sequence). The CDR3 sequence: CASSTRGAGETQYF. As DNA, the CDR3 is TGTGCCAGTAGTACGCGGGGGGCAGGGGAGACCCAGTACTTC.

The table lists this clone with a few counts. The rearrangement uses TRBV9 and TRBJ2-1; 13 nucleotides agree with TRBD2. Per the germline V gene, CDR1 is SGDLS and CDR2 is YYNGEE. The CDR3 sequence is 16 residues long. With 3 bases clipped from V and 1 base from J, the junction kept 1 base outside the gene matches. The CDR3 loop reads CASSAGLAGSYNEQFF. DNA of the CDR3: TGTGCCAGCAGCGCGGGACTAGCGGGATCCTACAATGAGCAGTTCTTC.

The chain carries TRBV6-1 and TRBJ1-3; D gene unclear. CDR1 and CDR2 from the germline V gene are MNHNS and SASEGT. This CDR3 spans 13 amino acids. The V end lost 6 bases, the J end lost 4 bases, and 10 bases lay between the germline ends. The CDR3 is CASRVLSGNTIYF. As DNA, the CDR3 is TGTGCCAGCAGGGTCCTCTCGGGAAACACCATATATTTT.

This clone occurred a few times. The V call is TRBV6-5, the J call TRBJ1-6; D call uncertain. Germline CDR1 reads MNHEY; CDR2 reads SVGAGI. The CDR3 contains 14 residues. Trimming cost V 6 bases and J 1 base, with 7 bases left between them. For the CDR3, the DNA is TGTGCCAGCAGCCGGAGTTCCTATAATTCACCCCTCCACTTT. Residues: CASSRSSYNSPLHF.

The chain couples TRBV7-3 to TRBJ1-1; no firm D call. Germline V gene sequence: CDR1 SGHTA, CDR2 FQGTGA. The CDR3 consists of 13 residues. V was trimmed by 0 bases and J by 1 base, leaving 3 bases between them. The CDR3 here is CASSLTANTEAFF. As DNA, the CDR3 is TGTGCCAGCAGCTTAACGGCGAACACTGAAGCTTTCTTT.

The CDR3 sequence: CASSQVSRTNYGYTF. CDR3 DNA: TGTGCCAGCAGCCAAGTCAGCAGGACTAACTATGGCTACACCTTC. The V call is TRBV5-4, the J call TRBJ1-2; D remains unclear. Trimming took off 4 bases at V and 0 bases at J, with 13 bases between the two ends. The CDR3 totals 15 residues. Looked up from germline, CDR1 is SGHNT and CDR2 is YYREEE (reference sequence).

V gene TRBV30 combines with J gene TRBJ1-6, with a weak D call TRBD1 (5 bases). This CDR3 region has 14 residues. Trimming stripped 3 bases from V and 5 bases from J, with 11 bases between. CDR1 is GTSNPN, CDR2 SVGIG, per germline (reference sequence). This chain's CDR3 is CAWSGTGDNSPLHF. As DNA, the CDR3 is TGTGCCTGGAGCGGGACGGGGGATAATTCACCCCTCCACTTT.

The V and J genes are TRBV5-1 and TRBJ2-7; D is undetermined. Germline CDR1 SGHRS, CDR2 YFSETQ. The CDR3 length is 16 residues. The ends were cut back, 0 bases at V and 0 bases at J, with 13 bases in the middle. CDR3: CASSLEIVATSYEQYF. The CDR3 DNA reads TGCGCCAGCAGCTTGGAAATCGTAGCCACCTCCTACGAGCAGTACTTC. Variable domain in full (rest from reference TRBV5-1 and TRBJ2-7): KAGVTQTPRYLIKTRGQQVTLSCSPISGHRSVSWYQQTPGQGLQFLFEYFSETQRNKGNFPGRFSGRQFSNSRSEMNVSTLELGDSALYLCASSLEIVATSYEQYFGPGTRLTVT.

The V and J genes are TRBV11-2 and TRBJ2-1, with a tentative D call TRBD1 (6 bases). Per germline, CDR1 SGHAT and CDR2 FQNNGV. The CDR3 is made up of 14 amino acids. V was trimmed by 2 bases and J by 4 bases, leaving 9 bases between them. For the CDR3, the DNA is TGTGCCAGCAGCTTAAGACAGGAATACAATGAGCAGTTCTTC. Amino acid sequence: CASSLRQEYNEQFF.

Only one count was recorded for this clone. This chain joins TRBV6-6 and TRBJ1-2; no clear D. V lost 6 bases and J lost 0, with 17 bases in between. This CDR3 region has 16 residues. Germline-derived CDR1 and CDR2 are MNHNY and SVGAGI (reference sequence). The CDR3 DNA sequence: TGTGCCAGCAGGTATACTTCACAGACTACTAACTATGGCTACACCTTC. This codes for CASRYTSQTTNYGYTF.

This chain uses TRBV5-1 with TRBJ2-7; D might be TRBD2 (6 bases). V gave up 4 bases and J gave up 2 bases, with 13 bases separating them. Per the germline V gene, CDR1 is SGHRS and CDR2 is YFSETQ. This CDR3 has 14 amino acids. The CDR3, as DNA: TGCGCCAGCAGCCCGGGGGACCGACCCTACGAGCAGTACTTC. Protein product: CASSPGDRPYEQYF.

This sequence joins TRBV5-6 and TRBJ2-5; 10 bases agree with TRBD2. CDR3 length: 15 amino acids. Germline V gene lookup returns CDR1 SGHDT and CDR2 YYEEEE. The trim removed 1 base at V and 5 bases at J, leaving 5 bases unmatched. The CDR3 sequence: CASSLLAGGGETQYF. CDR3 DNA sequence: TGTGCCAGCAGCTTGTTAGCGGGGGGCGGGGAGACCCAGTACTTC.